This T cell receptor (beta chain) was identified in a study of blood T cell repertoires in COVID-19 (dated by TCRdb to 2020 to 2022). Study-level background: Samples from collaborators originated in the United States, Italy and Spain and spanned both the acute and convalescent phases of COVID-19. The prospective study material was composed of cDNA or gDNA derived from T cells, B-cell-depleted T cells, or PBMCs. The dataset comprised deeply sampled blood TCRbeta repertoires from subjects exposed to, actively infected with, or recovered from COVID-19. A freely available public database, intended as a resource for researchers studying the immune response to SARS-CoV-2, is where the repertoires were released. The samples were drawn from the first 160 participants of the ongoing ImmuneRACE study and from roughly 1,300 subjects provided by 6 global collaborators. Nearly every sample came with metadata listing a de-identified subject ID, COVID-19 status, age in years and sex. HLA class I and class II types, where available, came from metadata supplied by the sample provider rather than from assay-based typing.

As regards this clone: No antigen is known for it. Per-base quality was not reported, and no clone a single base away is much larger than it.

Results the study describes overall, beyond this receptor: How much clinical and demographic metadata was included differed by source and by participant, and the metadata was provided uncurated.

TCRbeta CDR3 regions were amplified from genomic DNA by means of the immunoSEQ Assay, a bias-controlled multiplex PCR. As for how the authors treated the data: The number of nucleated cells in each sample was estimated from the amplification of reference gene primers within the assay. To quantify the absolute abundance of each unique TCRbeta CDR3 rearrangement, sequence reads were collapsed and filtered. Productive Simpson clonality was computed per sample as the square root of Simpson's diversity index over productive rearrangements. Not all clones reach the TCRdb copy of this immuneACCESS table, which keeps in-frame sequences only. Checked studies attribute under half of the gap to unresolved V genes and leave the rest unexplained. That table supplies the V and J calls and clone size; D and trimming were determined from the DNA. The sample has roughly 62,000 clones on record, 70% to 85% of them singletons. In total, the top ten clones hold roughly 22% of the sample.

Each collaborating institution followed its own protocols to collect whole blood in K2EDTA tubes. For TCRbeta analysis, collaborators shipped samples in one of three forms: frozen whole blood, isolated PBMCs, or DNA extracted from either of those sample types. This sequence was found in a woman older than 75 with active or convalescent COVID-19. Sequences were obtained from peripheral blood.

The nucleotides read TGTGCCAGCAGTCAATTAGGGGCCGGGGAGCTGTTTTTT. Its translation reads: CASSQLGAGELFF. The V gene is TRBV3-1 (or the pseudogene TRBV3-2) and the J gene is TRBJ2-2, and possibly TRBD1, on 5 matching bases. V and J lose 6 bases and 6 bases, and a span of 11 bases separates them. From its cysteine to its phenylalanine, the CDR3 spans 13 amino acids. Solely the CDR3 DNA is kept, with 39 bases framed from the first base. From the germline V gene (reference sequence), CDR1 is LGHDT and CDR2 is YNNKEL.